This TCR beta chain was sequenced for a study of CD8 T cells in ankylosing spondylitis. The V gene lost 4 bases and the J gene lost 4 bases, with 7 bases spanning the gap. This CDR3 spans 11 amino acids. Germline CDR1 is SQVTM and CDR2 is ANQGSEA. This clonotype was seen ten or more times. Its antigen is as yet unknown. The authors made TCR beta libraries by quantitative 5'-RACE with molecular barcodes. Each CDR3 protein is one row after TCRdb ran MiXCR on the 5' RACE reads. The sample comprises around 210,000 distinct CDR3 sequences, 7% to 10% of which are singletons, and more than 4.5% rests with the top ten. Findings and limits, study-wide: The authors found the disease-linked clones to be CD8+ and relatively rare in peripheral blood. Significantly higher representation of disease-linked clones was reported for matched ankylosing spondylitis synovial fluid.

The sequenced sample was blood, either unsorted or a sorted T cell fraction (not recorded which). V and J are TRBV29-1 and TRBJ1-2; no firm D call. The TCR comes from a female donor with ankylosing spondylitis or in good health (not recorded which). CDR3 loop: CSVAAGYGYTF. Written as DNA, the CDR3 is TGCAGCGTTGCGGCAGGCTATGGCTACACCTTC.